These T cell receptor beta chains were read from a single sample in a study of blood T cell repertoires in COVID-19. Clones were read by immunoSEQ multiplex PCR, and TCRdb kept only the in-frame ones, dropping some. The sample gives under 85,000 clones, 80% to 90% of which show up once; around two fifths is in the top ten. Sequencing was carried out using peripheral blood. The receptors come from a man older than 75 with active or convalescent COVID-19. Each CDR3 is given with its conserved first and last residue. D genes are given only for firm matches. Clone size is given for some rows only: seen once, a few or many times, or a class if the clone is expanded.

-	TRBV7-2	TRBJ1-3	-	CASSSTWAAGNTIYF	TGTGCCAGCAGCTCCACCTGGGCTGCTGGAAACACCATATATTTT
TRBD1	TRBV7-9	TRBJ1-1	-	CASSGRQGQNTEAFF	TGTGCCAGCAGCGGTCGACAGGGCCAGAACACTGAAGCTTTCTTT
TRBD1	TRBV27	TRBJ1-1	-	CASSARQGWVTEAFF	TGTGCCAGCAGTGCAAGACAGGGTTGGGTCACTGAAGCTTTCTTT
-	TRBV14	TRBJ1-1	once	CASSQSLGGSTEAFF	TGTGCCAGCAGCCAGTCTCTGGGGGGGAGCACTGAAGCTTTCTTT
-	TRBV30	TRBJ2-3	-	CAWSVNGGNTDTQYF	TGTGCCTGGAGTGTCAACGGGGGAAACACAGATACGCAGTATTTT
-	TRBV30	TRBJ1-2	once	CAWRTRLNNYGYTF	TGTGCCTGGCGGACTCGCCTCAATAACTATGGCTACACCTTC
-	TRBV27	TRBJ2-3	-	CAIGGADTQYF	TGTGCCATCGGAGGGGCAGATACGCAGTATTTT
TRBD1	TRBV6-5	TRBJ2-4	-	CASSYSHRGARGIQYF	TGTGCCAGCAGTTACTCACACAGGGGGGCGAGGGGCATTCAGTACTTC
-	TRBV10-3	TRBJ2-2	-	CAISESREVDTGELFF	TGTGCCATCAGTGAGTCGAGGGAGGTCGACACCGGGGAGCTGTTTTTT
-	TRBV6-1	TRBJ1-1	-	CASSDIGEVNTEAFF	TGTGCCAGCAGTGATATCGGAGAAGTGAACACTGAAGCTTTCTTT
TRBD1	TRBV7-3	TRBJ1-1	-	CASSWGRDREAFF	TGTGCCAGCAGCTGGGGTAGGGACAGAGAAGCTTTCTTT
TRBD1	TRBV11-2	TRBJ1-4	-	CASSGRQGGAEKLFF	TGTGCCAGCAGCGGGCGACAGGGTGGGGCGGAAAAACTGTTTTTT
TRBD1	TRBV28	TRBJ2-4	-	CASMGQGLAKNIQYF	TGTGCCAGCATGGGACAGGGATTAGCCAAAAACATTCAGTACTTC
-	TRBV13	TRBJ1-2	few	CASDKLDRDSNYGYTF	TGTGCCAGCGACAAATTAGACAGAGACTCTAACTATGGCTACACCTTC
TRBD1	TRBV12-3/TRBV12-4	TRBJ1-2	few	CASSPDRVRGYTF	TGTGCCAGCAGTCCAGACAGGGTAAGGGGCTACACCTTC
TRBD1	TRBV7-2	TRBJ1-2	-	CASSFQSTGGYGYTF	TGTGCCAGCAGCTTCCAATCGACAGGGGGTTATGGCTACACCTTC
-	TRBV18	TRBJ2-1	-	CASSPQMETRYNEQFF	TGTGCCAGCTCACCACAGATGGAGACTAGATACAATGAGCAGTTCTTC
-	TRBV6-2/TRBV6-3	TRBJ1-2	-	CASSYTSGRAEHGYTF	TGTGCCAGCAGTTACACTTCGGGCAGGGCTGAACATGGCTACACCTTC
TRBD1	TRBV6-5	TRBJ2-4	many	CASSYIHRGKNIQYF	TGTGCCAGCAGTTACATTCACAGGGGAAAAAACATTCAGTACTTC
-	TRBV5-1	TRBJ2-5	-	CASSHLEGEETQYF	TGCGCCAGCAGCCATCTAGAGGGGGAAGAGACCCAGTACTTC
-	TRBV7-9	TRBJ1-2	-	CASSLDGGYTF	TGTGCCAGCAGCTTAGACGGTGGCTACACCTTC
TRBD1	TRBV10-3	TRBJ1-6	-	CAISESGTGTYNSPLHF	TGTGCCATCAGTGAGTCAGGGACAGGGACCTATAATTCACCCCTCCACTTT
-	TRBV9	TRBJ1-1	-	CASSVTGVNTEAFF	TGTGCCAGCAGCGTAACCGGGGTGAACACTGAAGCTTTCTTT
TRBD1	TRBV7-9	TRBJ2-7	-	CASSPDRADIHEQYF	TGTGCCAGCAGCCCTGACAGGGCCGACATCCACGAGCAGTACTTC
-	TRBV6-1	TRBJ1-2	-	CASSDVLHYGYTF	TGTGCCAGCAGTGATGTCCTTCACTATGGCTACACCTTC
TRBD1	TRBV2	TRBJ1-4	few	CASSTGTGGEKLFF	TGTGCCAGCAGTACCGGGACAGGGGGCGAAAAACTGTTTTTT
TRBD1	TRBV9	TRBJ1-1	-	CASSPQTGILSSTEAFF	TGTGCCAGCAGCCCACAGACAGGGATTCTCTCTAGCACTGAAGCTTTCTTT
TRBD1	TRBV12-3/TRBV12-4	TRBJ1-2	-	CASSLGQSYGYTF	TGTGCCAGCAGTTTGGGACAGTCCTATGGCTACACCTTC
-	TRBV29-1	TRBJ1-2	few	CSARETGGYTF	TGCAGCGCTAGAGAGACTGGAGGCTACACCTTC
TRBD1	TRBV5-8	TRBJ1-2	-	CASSSRQGSDYGYTF	TGTGCCAGCAGCTCAAGACAGGGGTCGGACTATGGCTACACCTTC
TRBD1	TRBV28	TRBJ1-3	-	CASNPTGGNTIYF	TGTGCCTCAAACCCGACAGGGGGAAACACCATATATTTT
-	TRBV5-4	TRBJ1-2	once	CASSLRGSSGYTF	TGTGCCAGCAGCTTGCGCGGGTCTAGTGGCTACACCTTC
TRBD1	TRBV25-1	TRBJ2-6	-	CASSPGGVLGANVLTF	TGTGCCAGCAGTCCAGGGGGAGTGTTGGGGGCCAACGTCCTGACTTTC
-	TRBV5-8	TRBJ1-2	-	CASSLRLNYGYTF	TGTGCCAGCAGCTTGCGACTCAACTATGGCTACACCTTC
TRBD2	TRBV14	TRBJ2-1	-	CASSRLAGGYNEQFF	TGTGCCAGCAGCCGACTAGCGGGGGGGTACAATGAGCAGTTCTTC
TRBD1	TRBV10-3	TRBJ2-7	-	CAISERTQGADGEQYF	TGTGCCATCAGTGAGAGAACACAGGGGGCTGATGGTGAGCAGTACTTC
TRBD1	TRBV5-4	TRBJ1-4	-	CASSLTGGASKEKLFF	TGTGCCAGCAGCCTAACAGGGGGCGCGTCAAAGGAAAAACTGTTTTTT
TRBD1	TRBV7-2	TRBJ2-5	-	CASSSRTGTETQYF	TGTGCCAGCAGCTCGCGGACAGGGACAGAGACCCAGTACTTC
-	TRBV6-1	TRBJ1-5	-	CASSEVRGSNQPQHF	TGTGCCAGCAGTGAAGTACGGGGAAGCAATCAGCCCCAGCATTTT
TRBD2	TRBV5-4	TRBJ2-1	-	CASSNPGGPYNEQFF	TGTGCCAGCAGCAACCCGGGGGGTCCCTACAATGAGCAGTTCTTC
-	TRBV7-9	TRBJ1-1	-	CASSLSTERGEAFF	TGTGCCAGCAGCTTATCGACAGAAAGGGGTGAAGCTTTCTTT
-	TRBV6-5	TRBJ1-1	-	CASRYLGEGTEAFF	TGTGCCAGCAGGTACTTGGGGGAGGGGACTGAAGCTTTCTTT
-	TRBV9	TRBJ2-1	few	CASSVAFRVDNEQFF	TGTGCCAGCAGCGTAGCTTTTCGGGTTGACAATGAGCAGTTCTTC
-	TRBV7-3	TRBJ1-6	-	CASSLQAASNSPLHF	TGTGCCAGCAGCTTACAGGCCGCGAGTAATTCACCCCTCCACTTT
-	TRBV25-1	TRBJ2-3	-	CASSAGWDTQYF	TGTGCCAGCAGTGCCGGGTGGGATACGCAGTATTTT
TRBD2	TRBV19	TRBJ2-2	few	CASRTSGSRNTGELFF	TGTGCCAGTAGGACTAGCGGGAGCAGAAACACCGGGGAGCTGTTTTTT